The next 26 T cell receptor beta chains were all read from a single sample in a study of blood T cell repertoires in COVID-19. Sequenced by immunoSEQ multiplex PCR; TCRdb stores in-frame clones only, minus some. The repertoire consists of roughly 220,000 clones, with around 84% occurring once and the leading ten covering 2.9%. The sequencing sample was made of peripheral blood. Receptor source: a man aged 45 to 65 who had recovered from COVID-19.

The sample holds a few counts of this clone. The chain recombines TRBV5-1 with TRBJ2-1; 10 positions agree with TRBD2. Per the germline V gene, CDR1 is SGHRS and CDR2 is YFSETQ. This CDR3 is built from 14 residues. Trimming cost V 4 bases and J 8 bases; bases outside gene matches: 6. In nucleotides, the CDR3 is TGCGCCAGCAGCCGGGATAGCGGGAGGTATGAGCAGTTCTTC. The encoded protein is CASSRDSGRYEQFF.

The rearrangement uses TRBV27 and TRBJ1-5; D gene uncertain. The CDR3 covers 14 residues. Germline V CDR1 and CDR2: MNHEY, SMNVEV (reference sequence). V was cut by 8 bases and J by 5 bases, with 16 bases left in between. CDR3 nucleotides: TGTGCCAGCGCCCCGGCGGGTTCCCATCAGCCCCAGCATTTT. Its protein is CASAPAGSHQPQHF.

In nucleotides, the CDR3 is TGCGCCAGCAGCCAAGGACCCACTAGCGGGAGTAGGGATACGCAGTATTTT. This translates into CASSQGPTSGSRDTQYF. J is TRBJ2-3 and V is TRBV4-1, with 11 bases that match TRBD2. The CDR3 is 17 residues long. Trimming took 1 base from V and 6 from J; bases not matched to a gene: 9. CDR1 and CDR2 (germline): MGHRA, YSYEKL.

The V gene is TRBV3-1 (or the pseudogene TRBV3-2), the J gene TRBJ1-3; 7 bases fit TRBD1. Germline values: CDR1 LGHDT, CDR2 YNNKEL (reference sequence). Losses at the gene ends were 5 bases for V and 4 bases for J; bases not matched to a gene: 5. This CDR3 is built from 14 residues. The CDR3 region is CASSNTGAGNTIYF. The CDR3 DNA reads TGTGCCAGCAGCAACACAGGGGCCGGAAACACCATATATTTT.

The chain links TRBV27 to TRBJ1-5, with D perhaps matching TRBD1 (5 bases). The CDR3 contains 17 residues. The V gene's germline CDR1 is MNHEY and CDR2 SMNVEV (reference sequence). V lost 5 bases and J lost 3, with 20 bases in between. The CDR3 region is CASSPGWGVKVNQPQHF. The CDR3, as DNA: TGTGCCAGCAGTCCTGGATGGGGCGTAAAAGTCAATCAGCCCCAGCATTTT.

A single count supports this clone. The chain recombines TRBV7-2 with TRBJ2-1, with TRBD2 as a possible D gene (6 bases). This CDR3 has 15 residues. V lost 3 bases, J lost 2 bases, and 11 bases lay in between. Germline loops: CDR1 SGHTA, CDR2 FQGNSA. The CDR3 DNA reads TGTGCCAGCAGCTTCTTAGCGGCAACCTACAATGAGCAGTTCTTC. It specifies CASSFLAATYNEQFF. Based on the CDR3 plus reference TRBV7-2 and TRBJ2-1, the full variable domain is GAGVSQSPSNKVTEKGKDVELRCDPISGHTALYWYRQSLGQGLEFLIYFQGNSAPDKSGLPSDRFSAERTGGSVSTLTIQRTQQEDSAVYLCASSFLAATYNEQFFGPGTRLTVL.

The chain employs TRBV7-9 and TRBJ2-7, with 14 bases lining up with TRBD2. CDR1 SEHNR and CDR2 FQNEAQ come from the germline V gene (reference sequence). CDR3 length: 15 amino acids. V lost 3 bases and J lost 4; bases outside the gene matches: 2. The CDR3 nucleotides are TGTGCCAGCAGCTTCGGACTAGCGGGAGGTTACGAGCAGTACTTC. It codes for CASSFGLAGGYEQYF.

This clone has only one observation. The chain links TRBV7-9 to TRBJ1-2; 11 nucleotides align to TRBD1. Trimming cost V 2 bases and J 7 bases; bases outside gene matches: 9. CDR1 is SEHNR, CDR2 FQNEAQ, per germline (reference sequence). The CDR3 is 16 residues long. The CDR3 DNA reads TGTGCCAGCAGCTTATATGGACAGGGGGCGGGTGGTGGCTACACCTTC. This translates into CASSLYGQGAGGGYTF.

This clone has only a few counts. CDR3 protein: CAWSVNRVGQPQHF. DNA for the CDR3: TGTGCCTGGAGTGTAAACAGGGTTGGTCAGCCCCAGCATTTT. The rearrangement joins TRBV30 to TRBJ1-5; possibly TRBD1 for D (6 bases). The germline CDR1 and CDR2 sequences are GTSNPN and SVGIG (reference sequence). CDR3 length equals 14 residues. Trimming took 0 bases from V and 6 from J, leaving 12 bases between them.

The gene calls are TRBV7-8 and TRBJ2-7, with 10 bases lining up with TRBD1. Germline CDR1 and CDR2: SGHVS and FQNEAQ. The ends lost 5 bases at V and 6 bases at J; junction bases unmatched: 16. CDR3 length: 17 amino acids. The CDR3 DNA reads TGTGCCAGCAGCGAAAGCGGGACAGGGGATATATTAATCGAGCAGTACTTC. Translating gives CASSESGTGDILIEQYF. Filled out from reference TRBV7-8 and TRBJ2-7, the complete variable domain reads GAGVSQSPRYKVAKRGQDVALRCDPISGHVSLFWYQQALGQGPEFLTYFQNEAQLDKSGLPSDRFFAERPEGSVSTLKIQRTQQEDSAVYLCASSESGTGDILIEQYFGPGTRLTVT.

This clone was recorded only once. The V call is TRBV29-1, the J call TRBJ2-7; D possibly corresponds to TRBD2 (5 bases). Trimming left V 5 bases short and J 1 base short, with 12 bases between. The CDR3 contains 13 residues. In germline, CDR1 is SQVTM, CDR2 ANQGSEA. The CDR3 region is CSVTHRDSYEQYF. The CDR3 DNA is TGCAGCGTTACCCACCGGGATTCCTACGAGCAGTACTTC.

The rearrangement uses TRBV27 and TRBJ2-2; TRBD1 is a possible D gene (5 bases). Trimming removed 7 bases from V and 1 base from J, with 16 bases in between. CDR3 length equals 16 residues. CDR1 and CDR2 (germline): MNHEY, SMNVEV (reference sequence). CDR3 nucleotide sequence: TGTGCCAGCACTGCAGGGATAGTAAAGAACACCGGGGAGCTGTTTTTT. This gives the protein CASTAGIVKNTGELFF.

The V and J genes are TRBV7-2 and TRBJ2-1; D is perhaps TRBD1 (6 bases). The germline V and J ends were trimmed by 2 bases and 4 bases, with 18 bases remaining between them. Germline V gene lookup returns CDR1 SGHTA and CDR2 FQGNSA. The CDR3 is 17 amino acids. CDR3 loop: CASSLQGTKPTYNEQFF. The CDR3 DNA reads TGTGCCAGCAGCTTACAGGGGACAAAACCTACTTACAATGAGCAGTTCTTC.

The chain joins TRBV29-1 to TRBJ2-1, with 9 bases aligning to TRBD2. Trimming cost V 3 bases and J 1 base; bases outside gene matches: 7. Germline CDR1 is SQVTM and CDR2 is ANQGSEA. The CDR3 sequence is 16 residues long. CDR3 in DNA: TGCAGCGTTGAGGGTAGCGGGAGAATGTCCTACAATGAGCAGTTCTTC. Amino acids: CSVEGSGRMSYNEQFF.

This clone was seen once. The V call is TRBV7-2, the J call TRBJ2-7; no firm D call. This CDR3 contains 15 residues. Germline CDR1 and CDR2: SGHTA and FQGNSA. Trimming shortened V by 2 bases and J by 1 base, and 12 bases separated the two germline ends. CDR3 DNA sequence: TGTGCCAGCAGCTTACTGGGTGGCGGTTCCTACGAGCAGTACTTC. Protein sequence: CASSLLGGGSYEQYF. Looking up the rest from reference TRBV7-2 and TRBJ2-7 gives the full variable domain: GAGVSQSPSNKVTEKGKDVELRCDPISGHTALYWYRQSLGQGLEFLIYFQGNSAPDKSGLPSDRFSAERTGGSVSTLTIQRTQQEDSAVYLCASSLLGGGSYEQYFGPGTRLTVT.

The J gene is TRBJ2-1, the V gene TRBV2; the match to TRBD2 covers 10 bases. The germline gives CDR1 SNHLY, CDR2 FYNNEI. The CDR3 is 17 amino acids. The V segment lost 2 bases and the J segment 3 bases; nucleotides outside the gene matches: 7. The CDR3 DNA follows: TGTGCCAGCAGTGAAAAACTAGCGGGAATGAACTACAATGAGCAGTTCTTC. This translates into CASSEKLAGMNYNEQFF.

This clone has only one observation. The chain combines TRBV18 with TRBJ2-7, with D tentatively TRBD2 (6 bases). Germline V lookup: CDR1 KGHSH, CDR2 LQKENI. The CDR3 has 13 residues. Deletions cut 4 bases from V and 5 bases from J, with 12 bases between. The CDR3: CASSLTGVNEQYF. Here the CDR3 DNA reads TGTGCCAGCTCACTTACGGGGGTGAACGAGCAGTACTTC.

The chain has TRBV28 and TRBJ1-2; 7 bases line up with TRBD1. CDR3 length: 14 amino acids. The germline V gene has CDR1 MDHEN and CDR2 SYDVKM. Germline trimming cut 7 bases from V and 0 bases from J; bases unmatched to any gene: 5. The CDR3 protein is CASKWTGSNYGYTF. In nucleotides, the CDR3 is TGTGCCAGCAAGTGGACAGGTTCTAACTATGGCTACACCTTC.

The V gene is TRBV23-1, the J gene TRBJ2-7, with a tentative D call TRBD2 (5 bases). TRBV23-1 is flagged as an ORF with uncertain function. The CDR3 consists of 15 residues. The V gene lost 4 bases and the J gene lost 4 bases, with 17 bases spanning the gap. The CDR3 coding sequence is TGCGCCAGCAGTCCGACTATCCCGGTTGCATACGAGCAGTACTTC. Translating it yields CASSPTIPVAYEQYF.

The chain carries TRBV7-2 and TRBJ2-1; 7 nucleotides line up with TRBD2. The V segment lost 3 bases and the J segment 3 bases; nucleotides outside the gene matches: 2. Germline lookup yields CDR1 SGHTA and CDR2 FQGNSA. The CDR3 length is 14 residues. The CDR3 region has the DNA TGTGCCAGCAGCTTCTCTAGCGGCTACAATGAGCAGTTCTTC. Its protein is CASSFSSGYNEQFF.

This chain uses TRBV6-2 or TRBV6-3 with TRBJ2-3; TRBD2 agrees at 14 bases. In germline, CDR1 is MNHEY, CDR2 SVGEGT. V trimming: 6 bases; J trimming: 7 bases; junction bases outside the gene matches: 3. The CDR3 is 14 residues long. The CDR3 nucleotides are TGTGCCAGCAGCGGGACTAGCGGGAGAAATACGCAGTATTTT. It translates to CASSGTSGRNTQYF.

The genes are TRBV29-1 and TRBJ2-2; 9 bases map to TRBD1. The V gene end was trimmed by 4 bases and the J gene end by 4 bases; junction bases not matched to a gene: 4. Germline V gives CDR1 SQVTM, CDR2 ANQGSEA. The CDR3 is 14 residues long. The CDR3: CSVVGDRVTGELFF. The CDR3 DNA is TGCAGCGTTGTGGGGGACAGGGTCACCGGGGAGCTGTTTTTT.

V is TRBV19 and J is TRBJ1-5; 9 bases are a match to TRBD1. V was pared by 5 bases and J by 3 bases, with 5 bases of the junction left unmatched. This CDR3 is built from 15 residues. The V gene's germline CDR1 is LNHDA and CDR2 SQIVND (reference sequence). The CDR3 sequence is CASSPRDRVNQPQHF. The CDR3 DNA follows: TGTGCCAGTAGTCCCAGGGACAGGGTCAATCAGCCCCAGCATTTT.

The chain is built from TRBV27 and TRBJ2-7; 9 nucleotides align to TRBD1. Germline lookup yields CDR1 MNHEY and CDR2 SMNVEV (reference sequence). The CDR3 has 14 residues. Germline trimming cut 1 base from V and 5 bases from J; bases unmatched to any gene: 3. The chain's CDR3 is CASSLWDRADEQYF. The CDR3 nucleotides are TGTGCCAGCAGTTTATGGGACAGGGCCGACGAGCAGTACTTC.

This chain connects TRBV28 to TRBJ2-1; TRBD2 matches 9 bases. CDR1 MDHEN and CDR2 SYDVKM come from the germline V gene. Germline trimming cut 5 bases from V and 5 bases from J; bases unmatched to any gene: 7. CDR3 length equals 15 residues. CDR3 bases: TGTGCCAGCAGTCCCAGCGGGAGGATCAACAATGAGCAGTTCTTC. Its translation: CASSPSGRINNEQFF.

The chain links TRBV19 to TRBJ2-1, with D possibly matching TRBD1 (5 bases). Trimming left V 2 bases short and J 8 bases short, with 19 bases between. CDR1 LNHDA and CDR2 SQIVND come from the germline V gene (reference sequence). The CDR3 sequence is 16 residues long. CDR3 nucleotide sequence: TGTGCCAGTAGTATACGTCAGGGATCCCAAAGTTATGAGCAGTTCTTC. Translating it yields CASSIRQGSQSYEQFF.